This T cell receptor (beta chain) was captured in a study of blood T cells in healthy people across ages (dated by TCRdb to 2015 to 2017). Describing the broader study: Template switching captured roughly one uniquely barcoded TCR beta cDNA molecule per two T cells in model experiments. Using the same blood draw, the study looked at two additional independent replicas of 1 million unique cDNA reads for two donors, one aged 18 to 30 and the other aged 80 or older. Using deep sequencing normalized with unique cDNA molecular identifiers, the study measured how TCR beta repertoire diversity changes with age. Four age groups were formed from the donors: young (average roughly 16 years), middle-aged (just under 40), aged (roughly 56) and long-lived (roughly 88). To avoid experimental bias, donors of different ages were distributed randomly across sequencing lanes. On the study overall, not on this receptor specifically: Donor CMV infection status was unknown, potentially confounding age-related changes in expanded clonotypes. Observed TCR beta diversity per million T cells fell roughly linearly with age, and a significant reduction was already apparent by age around 36. The long-lived group showed more naive CD4+ T cells, fewer expanded clones and increased TCR diversity than the aged group, suggesting age selection. Because profiling used bulk unsorted PBMCs, naive and antigen-experienced compartments could not be compared conclusively. There was a strong correlation between observed TCR beta diversity and the percentage of naive T cells measured by flow cytometry. Estimates of total diversity based on one million sequenced T cells were regarded as lower bounds and as underestimates.

The library was prepared using 5' RACE. Instrument used: Illumina HiSeq 2500. A second PCR of about 7 to 12 cycles was run with a J-beta primer mix and a sample-barcoded 5' primer. Each TCR beta cDNA molecule received a unique molecular identifier from a template-switch 5' adaptor carrying 12 random nucleotides. At least 2.5 million CDR3-containing paired-end reads were obtained from each sample. The Mint cDNA synthesis kit, primed by a TRBC-specific oligonucleotide, was used to synthesize first-strand cDNA from all RNA. Following uracil-DNA glycosylase treatment, all cDNA underwent a first 18-cycle PCR with the universal primers M1SS and BC2_uni_R. The source study handled its data this way. For normalization, 1 million high-quality reads, each with a distinct molecular identifier, were randomly selected from each sample. Instead of being binned into consensus sequences, reads that shared molecular identifiers were thrown out. MiTCR, with a Q25 quality threshold and the strictest error-elimination algorithm, was used for CDR3 identification, clonotype clustering and error correction. A nonparametric unseen species model with Euler transformation was used to estimate lower-bound total TCR beta diversity. Clones were called with MiXCR by TCRdb after fastp trimmed the public reads at Q25, and only in-frame beta chains were retained. Under each unique CDR3 protein, matching rows form one entry showing the most common genes and DNA. TCRdb, not the original authors, processed these V and J calls. The sample table contains more than 800,000 distinct CDR3 sequences; only one count was recorded for 25% to 30% of them. In total, the top ten clones hold around a sixth of the sample.

The 39 donors, aged roughly 6 to 100 years, were systemically healthy Caucasian individuals from Russia. About 10 milliliters of peripheral blood were collected from each donor into EDTA-treated Vacutainer tubes. PBMCs were isolated by Ficoll-Paque density-gradient centrifugation, with at least 6 million obtained per sample. Total RNA was extracted from PBMCs with Trizol reagent, with at least 6 micrograms obtained per sample. The percentages of naive CD45RAhigh/CD27high T cells were determined by flow cytometry on a PBMC aliquot from every donor. With regard to this clonotype: Its antigen is currently not known. Base qualities were left out, and no much larger clone turns up one base away.

Its CDR3 holds 18 amino acids, cysteine through phenylalanine. The CDR3 DNA has 54 bases and is translated from base 1. Trimming at the junction amounts to 4 bases on V and 3 bases on J, and the germline ends lie 24 bases apart. Via the germline V gene (reference sequence), CDR1 is LGHDT and CDR2 YNNKEL. Sample: blood. The sequence derives from a woman older than 75 in good health. Rearrangement joined TRBV3-1 to TRBJ1-2; no D segment can be confidently identified. The DNA is TGTGCCAGCAGCCCTTATACTGGACTTAGGGAGTCCCACTATGGCTACACCTTC. Protein translation: CASSPYTGLRESHYGYTF.